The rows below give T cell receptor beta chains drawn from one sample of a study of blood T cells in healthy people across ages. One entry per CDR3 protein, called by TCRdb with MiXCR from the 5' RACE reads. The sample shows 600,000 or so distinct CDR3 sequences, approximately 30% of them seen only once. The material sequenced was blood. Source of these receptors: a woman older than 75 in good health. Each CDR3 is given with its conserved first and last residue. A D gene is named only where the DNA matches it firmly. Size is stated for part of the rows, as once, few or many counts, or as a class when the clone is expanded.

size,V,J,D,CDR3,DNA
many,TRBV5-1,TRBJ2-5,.,CASSSRNQETQYF,TGCGCCAGCAGCTCCCGCAACCAAGAGACCCAGTACTTC
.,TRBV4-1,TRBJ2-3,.,CASSQNPADADTQYF,TGCGCCAGCAGCCAAAACCCCGCGGACGCAGATACGCAGTATTTT
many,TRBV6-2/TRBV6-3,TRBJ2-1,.,CASSYRRGDSYNEQFF,TGTGCCAGCAGTTACCGGAGGGGCGACAGCTACAATGAGCAGTTCTTC
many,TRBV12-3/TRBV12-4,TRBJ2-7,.,CASRTETGEQYF,TGTGCCAGCAGGACCGAGACTGGGGAGCAGTACTTC
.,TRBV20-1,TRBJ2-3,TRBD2,CSASTSGRATDTQYF,TGCAGTGCTAGCACTAGCGGGAGGGCCACAGATACGCAGTATTTT
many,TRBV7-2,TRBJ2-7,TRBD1,CASSFWDRGDEQYF,TGTGCCAGCAGCTTTTGGGACAGGGGCGACGAGCAGTACTTC
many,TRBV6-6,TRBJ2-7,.,CASSRDGQIGLYEQYF,TGTGCCAGCAGCCGGGACGGTCAGATTGGTCTCTACGAGCAGTACTTC
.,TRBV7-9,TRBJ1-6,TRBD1,CTSSSDRGNLPLHF,TGTACCAGCAGCTCGGACAGGGGGAATTTACCCCTCCACTTT
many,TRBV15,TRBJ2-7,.,CATCRDGIGEQYF,TGTGCCACCTGCAGGGACGGGATTGGCGAGCAGTACTTC
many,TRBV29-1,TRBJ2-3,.,CSVEQGPDTQYF,TGCAGCGTAGAACAAGGACCAGATACGCAGTATTTT
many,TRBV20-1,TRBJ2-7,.,CSARPSSVHEQYF,TGCAGTGCTAGACCAAGCTCTGTCCACGAGCAGTACTTC
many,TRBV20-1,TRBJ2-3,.,CSASAPSKSTDTQYF,TGCAGTGCTAGCGCCCCTAGCAAAAGCACAGATACGCAGTATTTT
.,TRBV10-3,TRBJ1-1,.,CAISVGWSDMNTEAFF,TGTGCCATCAGTGTTGGATGGTCAGACATGAACACTGAAGCTTTCTTT
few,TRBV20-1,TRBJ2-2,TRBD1,CSARDGGQGDTGELFF,TGCAGTGCTAGAGATGGGGGACAGGGCGACACCGGGGAGCTGTTTTTT
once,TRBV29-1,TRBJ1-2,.,CSVVGGIADLNYGYTF,TGCAGCGTTGTGGGGGGCATTGCCGACCTTAACTATGGCTACACCTTC
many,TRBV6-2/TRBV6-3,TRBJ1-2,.,CASSYSARVANGYTF,TGTGCCAGCAGTTACTCCGCCAGGGTAGCGAATGGCTACACCTTC
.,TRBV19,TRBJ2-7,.,CASSIDRASEQYF,TGTGCCAGTAGTATAGACCGGGCGAGCGAGCAGTACTTC
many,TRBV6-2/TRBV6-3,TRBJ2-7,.,CASSNYGATYEQYF,TGTGCCAGCAGTAACTACGGTGCTACCTACGAGCAGTACTTC
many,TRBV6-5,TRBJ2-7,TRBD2,CASSRGQRGPREQYF,TGTGCCAGCAGCCGCGGGCAGCGGGGGCCCAGGGAGCAGTACTTC
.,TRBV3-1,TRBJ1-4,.,CASSQSGNEKRFF,TGTGCCAGCAGCCAATCAGGCAATGAAAAACGGTTTTTT
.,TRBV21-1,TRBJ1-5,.,CASRNSQPQHF,TGTGCCAGCAGAAATAGTCAGCCCCAGCATTTT
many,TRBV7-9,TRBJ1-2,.,CASKDGRKPYGYTF,TGTGCCAGCAAAGATGGACGGAAACCTTATGGCTACACCTTC
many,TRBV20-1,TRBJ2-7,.,CSARPPSGYNYEQYF,TGCAGTGCTAGACCCCCTTCCGGGTACAACTACGAGCAGTACTTC
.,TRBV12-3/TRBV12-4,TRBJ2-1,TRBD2,CASSSFLAGGNEQFF,TGTGCCAGCAGTTCTTTCCTAGCGGGAGGGAATGAGCAGTTCTTC
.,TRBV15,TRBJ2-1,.,CATGREVRDEQFF,TGTGCCACCGGCAGAGAGGTTAGGGACGAGCAGTTCTTC
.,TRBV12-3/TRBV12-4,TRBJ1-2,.,CASTAAGVGYTF,TGTGCCAGCACCGCGGCGGGGGTAGGCTACACCTTC
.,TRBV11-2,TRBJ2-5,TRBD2,CASSIERGPRRYF,TGTGCCAGCAGCATAGAGCGGGGGCCCCGTCGGTACTTC
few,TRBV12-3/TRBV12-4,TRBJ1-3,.,CASSLAQTTDTIYF,TGTGCCAGCAGTTTAGCACAGACTACGGACACCATATATTTT
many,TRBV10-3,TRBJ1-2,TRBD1,CAISESEDRVGGYTF,TGTGCCATCAGTGAGTCGGAGGACAGGGTCGGTGGCTACACCTTC
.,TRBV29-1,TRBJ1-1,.,CSVVWDLGRGEAFF,TGCAGCGTTGTCTGGGATCTAGGTCGGGGAGAGGCTTTCTTT
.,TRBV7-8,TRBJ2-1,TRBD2,CASSLRTSGRAVDNEQFF,TGTGCCAGCAGCTTACGCACTAGCGGGAGGGCCGTGGACAATGAGCAGTTCTTC
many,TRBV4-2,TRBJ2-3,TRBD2,CASSPRLAGGSTDTQYF,TGTGCCAGCAGCCCCCGACTAGCGGGGGGTAGCACAGATACGCAGTATTTT
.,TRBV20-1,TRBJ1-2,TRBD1,CSAADRGLDGYTF,TGCAGTGCTGCCGACAGGGGGCTAGATGGCTACACCTTC
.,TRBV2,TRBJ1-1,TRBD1,CASDGTAEAFF,TGTGCCAGCGACGGGACAGCTGAAGCTTTCTTT
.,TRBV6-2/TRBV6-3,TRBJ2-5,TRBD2,CASSFQREGVETQYF,TGTGCCAGCAGTTTCCAGCGGGAGGGCGTAGAGACCCAGTACTTC
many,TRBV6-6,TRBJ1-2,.,CASTMSQGLYGYTF,TGTGCCAGCACTATGAGCCAGGGACTTTATGGCTACACCTTC
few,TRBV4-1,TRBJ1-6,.,CASSQDARGKSPLHF,TGCGCCAGCAGCCAAGATGCAAGGGGAAAATCACCCCTCCACTTT
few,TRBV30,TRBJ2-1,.,CAWSATGLNEQFF,TGTGCCTGGAGTGCGACAGGTCTTAATGAGCAGTTCTTC
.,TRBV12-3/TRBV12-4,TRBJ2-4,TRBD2,CASSLGGSGGYNEQYF,TGTGCCAGCAGTTTAGGGGGTAGCGGGGGATACAATGAGCAGTACTTC
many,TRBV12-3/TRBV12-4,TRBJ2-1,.,CASSPAPGSYNEQFF,TGTGCCAGCAGCCCGGCCCCAGGCTCCTACAATGAGCAGTTCTTC
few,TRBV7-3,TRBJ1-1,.,CASSLMAVSEAFF,TGTGCCAGCAGCTTAATGGCAGTATCCGAAGCTTTCTTT
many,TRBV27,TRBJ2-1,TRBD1,CASSLSIGTGVDNEQFF,TGTGCCAGCAGTTTATCGATTGGGACAGGGGTAGACAATGAGCAGTTCTTC
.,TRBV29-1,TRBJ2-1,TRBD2,CSVDGLAENNEQFF,TGCAGCGTTGATGGACTAGCGGAGAACAATGAGCAGTTCTTC
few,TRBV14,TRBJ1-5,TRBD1,CASSRADRGGQPQHF,TGTGCCAGCAGCCGGGCTGACAGGGGTGGCCAGCCCCAGCATTTT
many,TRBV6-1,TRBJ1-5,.,CASNGRQGAQHF,TGTGCCAGCAACGGGAGGCAGGGAGCCCAGCATTTT
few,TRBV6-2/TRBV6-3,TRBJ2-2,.,CASSAPQGMVTGELFF,TGTGCCAGCAGTGCACCGCAGGGCATGGTGACCGGGGAGCTGTTTTTT
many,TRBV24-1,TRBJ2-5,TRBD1,CATSAGGRETQYF,TGTGCCACCAGTGCAGGGGGAAGGGAGACCCAGTACTTC
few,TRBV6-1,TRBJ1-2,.,CASSESGRTNYGYTF,TGTGCCAGCAGTGAATCCGGACGGACCAACTATGGCTACACCTTC
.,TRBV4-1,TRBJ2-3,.,CASSQEVVQLTQYF,TGCGCCAGCAGCCAAGAGGTTGTCCAACTTACGCAGTATTTT
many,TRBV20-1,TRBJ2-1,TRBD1,CSAGDRVDNEQFF,TGCAGTGCCGGGGACAGGGTTGACAATGAGCAGTTCTTC
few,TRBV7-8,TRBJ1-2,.,CASSIYADYGYTF,TGTGCCAGCAGCATATACGCCGACTATGGCTACACCTTC
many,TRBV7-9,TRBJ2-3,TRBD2,CASSLASGGSGNTQYF,TGTGCCAGCAGCTTAGCTAGCGGGGGATCCGGGAATACGCAGTATTTT
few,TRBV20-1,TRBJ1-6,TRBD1,CSASWGQTNSPLHF,TGCAGTGCTAGCTGGGGACAGACTAATTCACCCCTCCACTTT
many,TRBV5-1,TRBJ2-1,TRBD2,CASSAGTSGNEQFF,TGCGCCAGCAGTGCCGGGACTAGCGGGAATGAGCAGTTCTTC